These 30 T cell receptor beta chains share one sample of origin, sequenced in a study of T cells after yellow fever vaccination. TCRdb recomputed calls from the 5' RACE reads with MiXCR, one row per CDR3 protein. Of about 85,000 distinct CDR3 sequences listed, about an eighth are singletons. The sample here was CD8+ T cells not binding an NS4B(214-222) dextramer, sorted from PBMCs, taken roughly 20 days after the first yellow fever vaccination. The receptors originated from a man aged 18 to 29 who received the YFV17D yellow fever vaccine.

Many counts were recorded for this clonotype. The V and J genes are TRBV29-1 and TRBJ2-5; 7 bases agree with TRBD1. CDR3 size: 13 residues. V trimming: 2 bases; J trimming: 4 bases; junction bases outside the gene matches: 4. Germline CDR1 and CDR2: SQVTM and ANQGSEA. CDR3 nucleotide sequence: TGCAGCGTTGAACTTACAGGGGCAGAGACCCAGTACTTC. As protein: CSVELTGAETQYF.

This clonotype turned up a few times. V and J are TRBV7-6 and TRBJ2-3, with 14 positions matching TRBD2. The CDR3 has 16 residues. J gave up 5 bases and V 5 bases, and 6 bases lay outside the gene matches. CDR1 SGHVS and CDR2 FNYEAQ come from the germline V gene. The CDR3 reads CASSPGLAGGVDTQYF. Here the CDR3 DNA reads TGTGCCAGCAGCCCAGGACTAGCGGGGGGCGTAGATACGCAGTATTTT.

This clonotype came up a few times. The rearrangement joins TRBV13 to TRBJ2-7; no reliable D call. This CDR3 has 11 amino acids. Germline CDR1 and CDR2: PRHDT and FYEKMQ (reference sequence). V was shortened by 4 bases and J by 6 bases, with 7 bases between the two germline ends. CDR3 bases: TGTGCCAGCAGCTCCAGTAGCGAGCAGTACTTC. This codes for CASSSSSEQYF.

This clonotype was observed a few times. The V call is TRBV6-1, the J call TRBJ2-7, with a possible D match to TRBD2 (7 bases). Trimming stripped 6 bases from V and 0 bases from J, with 27 bases between. Germline V lookup: CDR1 MNHNS, CDR2 SASEGT. The CDR3 is 19 residues long. CDR3 coding DNA: TGTGCCAGCAGAAGGACTAGGGGGGGCGCAATGTTCTCCTCCTACGAGCAGTACTTC. It encodes CASRRTRGGAMFSSYEQYF.

This clonotype appeared a few times. The chain is built from TRBV4-3 and TRBJ2-3; TRBD2 agrees at 7 bases. CDR1 LGHNA and CDR2 YSLEER come from the germline V gene. The CDR3 has 15 residues. V shed 2 bases, J shed 1 base, and the junction held 3 bases outside the gene matches. CDR3 in DNA: TGCGCCAGCAGCCAATACGCGGGGGGCACAGATACGCAGTATTTT. Translating it yields CASSQYAGGTDTQYF.

This clonotype has only a few counts. This chain joins TRBV20-1 and TRBJ2-6; D unresolved. The germline V gene has CDR1 DFQATT and CDR2 SNEGSKA (reference sequence). Trimming took off 1 base at V and 1 base at J, with 8 bases between the two ends. The CDR3 is 15 residues long. For the CDR3, the DNA is TGCAGTGCTAGAGGGAAGGGTTCTGGGGCCAACGTCCTGACTTTC. It specifies CSARGKGSGANVLTF.

CDR3 sequence (DNA): TGTGCCAGCAGTTACTTCGCGGGTCAGTATGGCTACACCTTC. This gives the protein CASSYFAGQYGYTF. This chain links TRBV6-5 with TRBJ1-2; D is unresolved. V was pared by 1 base and J by 5 bases, with 11 bases between. CDR3 length: 14 amino acids. Looked up from germline, CDR1 is MNHEY and CDR2 is SVGAGI.

The J gene is TRBJ2-1, the V gene TRBV7-9, with D perhaps assigned TRBD1 or TRBD2 (5 bases each). Trimming cost V 3 bases and J 7 bases, with 22 bases left between them. The CDR3 totals 17 residues. Per germline, CDR1 SEHNR and CDR2 FQNEAQ (reference sequence). The CDR3: CASSFIRGANFENEQFF. The CDR3 DNA sequence: TGTGCCAGCAGCTTTATCCGGGGCGCAAACTTTGAGAATGAGCAGTTCTTC.

This clonotype was recorded at least ten times. The chain joins TRBV21-1 to TRBJ2-7; the table's TRBD1 call for D was not verified on the DNA. TRBV21-1 is listed as a pseudogene. This CDR3 spans 16 amino acids. CDR3 in DNA: TGTGCCAGCAGCAAATTAGGGGGGACAGGGATGCACGAGCAGTACGTC. Protein sequence: CASSKLGGTGMHEQYV.

This clonotype was found many times. The chain uses TRBV29-1 and TRBJ1-2; possible D gene TRBD1, 6 bases. The germline V gene encodes CDR1 SQVTM and CDR2 ANQGSEA. V dropped 4 bases and J dropped 6 bases, with 9 bases sitting between them. The CDR3 consists of 11 residues. The CDR3 nucleotides are TGCAGCGTTGCGGCAGGGGATGGCTACACCTTC. This codes for CSVAAGDGYTF.

The chain couples TRBV10-2 to TRBJ2-7; D gene unclear. Germline-derived CDR1 and CDR2 are WSHSY and SAAADI. This CDR3 comprises 13 residues. Trimming removed 4 bases from V and 2 bases from J, with 9 bases in between. CDR3 in DNA: TGCGCCAGCAGTGTAACACTTACCTACGAGCAGTACTTC. It specifies CASSVTLTYEQYF.

In this sample, this clonotype turned up a few times. This chain joins TRBV10-3 and TRBJ1-5; possibly TRBD1 for D (6 bases). CDR1 is ENHRY and CDR2 is SYGVKD in the germline V gene. The V end was cut by 9 bases, the J end by 6 bases, with 18 bases between. This CDR3 has 14 residues. The CDR3 DNA reads TGTGCCATTGGGGGGCTGTCCCCAGGTCAGCCCCAGCATTTT. The encoded protein is CAIGGLSPGQPQHF.

This clonotype was seen a few times. The chain uses TRBV11-2 and TRBJ2-7; 7 nucleotides line up with TRBD1. V gave up 5 bases and J gave up 1 base; unmatched junction bases: 5. Germline values: CDR1 SGHAT, CDR2 FQNNGV. This CDR3 is built from 14 residues. CDR3 sequence (DNA): TGTGCCAGCAGCCCTGGGGACAGATCCTACGAGCAGTACGTC. Translating it yields CASSPGDRSYEQYV.

This clonotype was recorded a few times. The chain uses TRBV7-9 and TRBJ1-2; 9 bases fit TRBD1. Germline CDR1 and CDR2: SEHNR and FQNEAQ (reference sequence). V lost 8 bases to trimming and J lost 4 bases; unmatched junction nucleotides: 8. This CDR3 comprises 14 residues. Here the CDR3 DNA reads TGTGCCAGCGGCGGGACAGGGTTTTTCTATGGCTACACCTTC. This gives the protein CASGGTGFFYGYTF.

The CDR3 region is CASSFRASNTEAFF. Written as DNA, the CDR3 is TGTGCCAGCAGTTTTAGGGCATCGAACACTGAAGCTTTCTTT. This chain links TRBV12-3 or TRBV12-4 with TRBJ1-1, with unresolved D. Trimming left V 3 bases short and J 1 base short, with 9 bases between. The CDR3 consists of 14 residues.

The chain employs TRBV7-9 and TRBJ2-1; D may be TRBD1 or TRBD2 (5 bases each). The ends were cut back, 4 bases at V and 4 bases at J, with 14 bases in the middle. CDR3 length: 15 residues. Germline V gene sequence: CDR1 SEHNR, CDR2 FQNEAQ (reference sequence). CDR3 in amino acids: CASSYPGPTYNEQFF. The CDR3 region has the DNA TGTGCCAGCAGCTATCCGGGACCGACTTACAATGAGCAGTTCTTC.

The gene calls are TRBV10-3 and TRBJ2-7; D is unclear. CDR3 length: 14 residues. Trimming stripped 2 bases from V and 0 bases from J, with 8 bases between. CDR1 ENHRY and CDR2 SYGVKD come from the germline V gene. This CDR3 reads CAISETSVSYEQYF. CDR3 coding DNA: TGTGCCATCAGTGAGACCTCGGTCTCCTACGAGCAGTACTTC.

V and J are TRBV7-3 and TRBJ1-6; 10 bases are shared with TRBD1. CDR3 length: 14 amino acids. V trimming: 4 bases; J trimming: 10 bases; junction bases outside the gene matches: 4. Germline CDR1 and CDR2: SGHTA and FQGTGA. The chain's CDR3 is CASSSGTGVSPLHF. As DNA, the CDR3 is TGTGCCAGCAGCTCCGGGACAGGGGTATCACCCCTCCACTTT.

A few counts support this clonotype. The chain uses TRBV12-3 or TRBV12-4 and TRBJ2-7; D possibly corresponds to TRBD1 (5 bases). This CDR3 spans 15 amino acids. V lost 3 bases to trimming and J lost 2 bases, with 14 bases between them. For the CDR3, the DNA is TGTGCCAGCAGTTTCCTCCCAGGGTCCCCCTACGAGCAGTACTTC. Its protein is CASSFLPGSPYEQYF.

V usage is TRBV23-1 and J usage is TRBJ2-7; D gene uncertain. TRBV23-1 counts as an open reading frame of uncertain function. This CDR3 is 11 amino acids long. The ends were cut back, 8 bases at V and 6 bases at J, with 11 bases in the middle. The CDR3, as DNA: TGCGCCAGCGAGTACTGGGGCGAGCAGTACGTC. This sequence encodes CASEYWGEQYV.

This clonotype turned up a few times. The chain is built from TRBV7-9 and TRBJ2-5; no clear D gene. V was shortened by 2 bases and J by 1 base, with 5 bases between the two germline ends. This CDR3 has 13 residues. CDR1 and CDR2 (germline): SEHNR, FQNEAQ (reference sequence). The DNA for the CDR3 is TGTGCCAGCAGCTTACAGGTCCAAGAGACCCAGTACTTC. This encodes CASSLQVQETQYF.

Only a few counts were recorded for this clonotype. This chain uses TRBV21-1 with TRBJ2-3; no DNA check was done on the table's D call, TRBD2. TRBV21-1 has pseudogene status. CDR3 length equals 17 residues. The DNA of the CDR3 is TGTGCCAGCAGCCCCTCGTTGGCCCGAACTAGCACAGATACGCAGTATTTT. It is translated as CASSPSLARTSTDTQYF.

This clonotype was seen ten or more times. The DNA of the CDR3 is TGCGCCAGCAGCCCCGGATCGTCCCTTGGGTCCGAGCAGTACTTC. It codes for CASSPGSSLGSEQYF. The gene calls are TRBV4-1 and TRBJ2-7, with D hard to call. The V end lost 4 bases, the J end lost 6 bases, and 19 bases lay between the germline ends. There are 15 residues in the CDR3. Germline assignment: CDR1 MGHRA and CDR2 YSYEKL.

This chain connects TRBV7-3 to TRBJ1-1; 7 bases are a match to TRBD1. Germline V CDR1 and CDR2: SGHTA, FQGTGA. V was pared by 1 base and J by 7 bases, with 6 bases of the junction left unmatched. This CDR3 has 14 residues. The CDR3 is CASSLISGGGEAFF. The CDR3 DNA reads TGTGCCAGCAGCTTAATTTCAGGGGGTGGTGAAGCTTTCTTT.

This clonotype ranks as medium-sized. V usage is TRBV13 and J usage is TRBJ2-1; D call uncertain. V was cut by 5 bases and J by 7 bases, with 9 bases left in between. The CDR3 extends over 12 amino acids. Germline lookup yields CDR1 PRHDT and CDR2 FYEKMQ (reference sequence). For the CDR3, the DNA is TGTGCCAGCAGCGCATTGGGAAATGAGCAGTTCTTC. It specifies CASSALGNEQFF.

The rearrangement uses TRBV5-4 and TRBJ1-1; TRBD1 aligns across 10 bases. This CDR3 region has 12 residues. Germline V gene data show CDR1 as SGHNT and CDR2 as YYREEE (reference sequence). The J segment lost 11 bases and the V segment lost 5 bases, leaving 6 bases of the junction unmatched. DNA for the CDR3: TGTGCCAGCAGAATGCCGGGACAGGGGGCTTTCTTT. Its protein product is CASRMPGQGAFF.

This clonotype showed up just a few times. This chain joins TRBV9 and TRBJ1-1; D unresolved. V was cut by 0 bases and J by 1 base, with 10 bases left in between. Germline V gene data show CDR1 as SGDLS and CDR2 as YYNGEE. The CDR3 runs to 15 residues. The CDR3 loop reads CASSVAMEGNTEAFF. The CDR3 DNA follows: TGTGCCAGCAGCGTAGCGATGGAGGGGAACACTGAAGCTTTCTTT.

DNA for the CDR3: TGCGCCAGCAGCCAAGAGCCAGGAACAACTAATGAAAAACTGTTTTTT. Translating gives CASSQEPGTTNEKLFF. The chain is built from TRBV4-3 and TRBJ1-4; D unresolved. This CDR3 has 16 residues. V lost 0 bases, J lost 0 bases, and 8 bases lay in between. The germline V gene encodes CDR1 LGHNA and CDR2 YSLEER.

The chain joins TRBV7-9 to TRBJ2-7, with TRBD2 identical over 11 bases. Losses at the gene ends were 5 bases for V and 4 bases for J; bases not matched to a gene: 10. In germline, CDR1 is SEHNR, CDR2 FQNEAQ (reference sequence). The CDR3 spans 16 residues. The CDR3 loop is CASSVTLAGVDYEQYF. The CDR3 DNA sequence: TGTGCCAGCAGCGTCACACTAGCGGGGGTTGATTACGAGCAGTACTTC.

This chain uses TRBV6-2 or TRBV6-3 with TRBJ2-1, with TRBD1 matching 9 bases. This CDR3 spans 13 amino acids. Losses at the gene ends were 5 bases for V and 12 bases for J; bases not matched to a gene: 8. CDR1 and CDR2 (germline): MNHEY, SVGEGT. The CDR3 sequence is CASSKTGGDVQFF. CDR3 DNA sequence: TGTGCCAGCAGTAAAACAGGGGGCGACGTGCAGTTCTTC.